The 11 T cell receptor beta chains below come from one sample, sequenced in a study of OX40 agonist ivuxolimab in advanced cancers. TCRdb's copy holds only in-frame clones and misses some; the assay was immunoSEQ multiplex PCR. The sample carries roughly 80,000 clones, more than 90% recorded once. The sequenced sample was CD4+ or CD8+ T cells sorted from blood, obtained in a trial of the OX40 agonist ivuxolimab. The receptor source for this set is an adult with an advanced solid tumor such as melanoma, head and neck, liver or kidney cancer.

The chain joins TRBV4-3 to TRBJ2-7, with D possibly TRBD2 on 6 matching bases. In germline, CDR1 is LGHNA, CDR2 YSLEER. The CDR3 has 11 residues. Trimming pared 4 bases from V and 7 bases from J, leaving 8 bases between. The CDR3 DNA reads as TGCGCCAGCAGCCGGGCGGGGGAGCAGTACTTC. It yields the protein CASSRAGEQYF.

The rearrangement joins TRBV28 to TRBJ1-5, with a weak D call TRBD1 (5 bases). V gave up 11 bases and J gave up 5 bases, with 13 bases separating them. The CDR3 length is 12 residues. CDR1 MDHEN and CDR2 SYDVKM come from the germline V gene. The CDR3 nucleotides read TGTGCCTGGGGGTCCGGGCATCAGCCCCAGCATTTT. Its translation is CAWGSGHQPQHF.

The DNA for the CDR3 is TGTGCCAGCAGGGGAGGACAGGGGGCAGGACCCCAGCATTTT. Protein: CASRGGQGAGPQHF. The J gene is TRBJ1-5, the V gene TRBV2; 11 bases map to TRBD1. This CDR3 spans 14 amino acids. J gave up 10 bases and V 6 bases, and 8 bases lay outside the gene matches. Germline V gives CDR1 SNHLY, CDR2 FYNNEI. The full variable domain, completed using reference TRBV2 and TRBJ1-5, is EPEVTQTPSHQVTQMGQEVILRCVPISNHLYFYWYRQILGQKVEFLVSFYNNEISEKSEIFDDQFSVERPDGSNFTLKIRSTKLEDSAMYFCASRGGQGAGPQHFGDGTRLSIL.

This chain connects TRBV6-1 to TRBJ2-7; D is uncertain. The CDR3 contains 12 residues. Trimming took off 6 bases at V and 0 bases at J, with 6 bases between the two ends. Germline V gene lookup returns CDR1 MNHNS and CDR2 SASEGT. The CDR3 protein is CASRTYSYEQYF. As DNA, the CDR3 is TGTGCCAGCAGGACGTACTCCTACGAGCAGTACTTC.

This chain joins TRBV5-4 and TRBJ2-3; perhaps TRBD2 as D (5 bases). Trimming shortened V by 3 bases and J by 5 bases, and 7 bases separated the two germline ends. CDR3 size: 12 residues. The germline V gene encodes CDR1 SGHNT and CDR2 YYREEE (reference sequence). CDR3 amino acids: CASSYSVDTQYF. The CDR3 DNA follows: TGTGCCAGCAGCTATAGCGTAGATACGCAGTATTTT.

This chain links TRBV19 with TRBJ2-1; 12 bases are a match to TRBD1. Losses at the gene ends were 5 bases for V and 7 bases for J; bases not matched to a gene: 12. The CDR3 loop spans 17 amino acids. CDR1 is LNHDA and CDR2 is SQIVND in the germline V gene (reference sequence). CDR3: CASSRWAGQGARNEQFF. CDR3 bases: TGTGCCAGTAGTCGTTGGGCGGGACAGGGGGCGCGAAATGAGCAGTTCTTC. Drawing the rest from reference TRBV19 and TRBJ2-1, the complete variable domain is DGGITQSPKYLFRKEGQNVTLSCEQNLNHDAMYWYRQDPGQGLRLIYYSQIVNDFQKGDIAEGYSVSREKKESFPLTVTSAQKNPTAFYLCASSRWAGQGARNEQFFGPGTRLTVL.

The gene calls are TRBV30 and TRBJ1-2; possibly TRBD1 for D (6 bases). Per germline, CDR1 GTSNPN and CDR2 SVGIG (reference sequence). V lost 0 bases to trimming and J lost 4 bases, with 9 bases between them. The CDR3 is made up of 13 amino acids. The CDR3 loop reads CAWSVLGGYGYTF. DNA of the CDR3: TGTGCCTGGAGTGTACTAGGGGGCTATGGCTACACCTTC.

CDR3 sequence: CAWRTSAYNEQFF. In nucleotides, the CDR3 is TGTGCCTGGAGGACTAGCGCTTACAATGAGCAGTTCTTC. The chain combines TRBV30 with TRBJ2-1; 8 nucleotides agree with TRBD2. The CDR3 spans 13 residues. The V segment lost 3 bases and the J segment 4 bases; nucleotides outside the gene matches: 2. Germline values: CDR1 GTSNPN, CDR2 SVGIG (reference sequence).

The chain recombines TRBV28 with TRBJ2-1; tentative D call: TRBD2 (5 bases). The CDR3 consists of 13 residues. V was cut by 8 bases and J by 8 bases, with 16 bases left in between. Germline V gene lookup returns CDR1 MDHEN and CDR2 SYDVKM. The DNA of the CDR3 is TGTGCCAGCCGGAGGCCCGCTGTTGATGAGCAGTTCTTC. Protein: CASRRPAVDEQFF.

This clone was seen only once. The V gene is TRBV4-2, the J gene TRBJ2-1; 13 nucleotides align to TRBD2. Looked up from germline, CDR1 is LGHNA and CDR2 is YNFKEQ. The trim removed 0 bases at V and 7 bases at J, leaving 0 bases unmatched. The CDR3 sequence is 15 residues long. CDR3 DNA sequence: TGTGCCAGCAGCCAAGAGGGACTAGCGGGGAATGAGCAGTTCTTC. It translates to CASSQEGLAGNEQFF.

The chain employs TRBV28 and TRBJ2-1; D gene ambiguous. The CDR3 length is 14 residues. CDR1 MDHEN and CDR2 SYDVKM come from the germline V gene. Trimming cost V 5 bases and J 6 bases, with 14 bases left between them. The DNA of the CDR3 is TGTGCCAGCAGTCCGATACAGCGTCTCAATGAGCAGTTCTTC. Amino acids: CASSPIQRLNEQFF. Drawing the rest from reference TRBV28 and TRBJ2-1, the complete variable domain is DVKVTQSSRYLVKRTGEKVFLECVQDMDHENMFWYRQDPGLGLRLIYFSYDVKMKEKGDIPEGYSVSREKKERFSLILESASTNQTSMYLCASSPIQRLNEQFFGPGTRLTVL.